Below are 9 T cell receptor beta chains sequenced from a single sample in a study of T-cell reconstitution after alpha-beta-depleted transplantation in children. Preparing the TCRbeta library involved the use of unique molecular identifiers. MiXCR, applied by TCRdb to the PCR reads, yields one record per CDR3 protein. This sample has about 130,000 distinct CDR3 sequences, with around 9.8% found just once. Source: PBMCs, mostly from graft donor cells, taken 180 days after TCRalphabeta/CD19-depleted stem cell transplant. These receptors came from a girl under two years old who had a stem cell transplant for combined immunodeficiency, so the T cells may come from the graft donor.

The rearrangement uses TRBV10-3 and TRBJ2-5; D tentatively fits TRBD1 or TRBD2 (5 bases each). The CDR3 loop spans 13 amino acids. Germline CDR1 reads ENHRY; CDR2 reads SYGVKD. V lost 3 bases, J lost 5 bases, and 10 bases lay in between. The CDR3: CAISDPRDETQYF. CDR3 DNA sequence: TGTGCCATCAGTGACCCCAGGGACGAGACCCAGTACTTC.

At least ten counts were recorded for this clonotype. The rearrangement links TRBV3-1 to TRBJ1-5, with D hard to call. The CDR3 is made up of 13 amino acids. Germline values: CDR1 LGHDT, CDR2 YNNKEL (reference sequence). Trimming cost V 4 bases and J 6 bases, with 10 bases left between them. The CDR3: CASSPTLGQPQHF. CDR3 DNA: TGTGCCAGCAGCCCGACTTTGGGTCAGCCCCAGCATTTT.

This clonotype has only a few counts. The chain has TRBV10-3 and TRBJ2-1; 10 bases agree with TRBD2. V shed 10 bases, J shed 1 base, and the junction held 7 bases outside the gene matches. From germline, CDR1 is ENHRY and CDR2 SYGVKD. The CDR3 extends over 15 amino acids. CDR3 residues: CATTGSGGSYNEQFF. The CDR3 DNA reads as TGTGCCACAACCGGTAGCGGGGGGTCCTACAATGAGCAGTTCTTC.

This clonotype came up a few times. This chain links TRBV27 with TRBJ2-3; D tentatively reads TRBD1 or TRBD2 (5 bases each). The ends were cut back, 6 bases at V and 3 bases at J, with 13 bases in the middle. This CDR3 contains 14 residues. Germline assignment: CDR1 MNHEY and CDR2 SMNVEV (reference sequence). The CDR3 reads CASSPGAWTDTQYF. The DNA for the CDR3 is TGTGCCAGCAGCCCCGGGGCCTGGACAGATACGCAGTATTTT.

Concerning this clonotype itself: Being one base from a much bigger clone, this may be a read error. The rearrangement joins TRBV29-1 to TRBJ2-3, with 7 bases fitting TRBD1. V shed 7 bases, J shed 8 bases, and the junction held 9 bases outside the gene matches. This CDR3 comprises 12 residues. Germline V lookup: CDR1 SQVTM, CDR2 ANQGSEA. The CDR3, as DNA: TGCAGCGGTGCCGGGACAGTGGTTACGCAGTATTTT. It yields the protein CSGAGTVVTQYF.

This chain links TRBV11-2 with TRBJ1-2; TRBD1 is a possible D gene (5 bases). The CDR3 covers 15 residues. The germline V and J ends were trimmed by 3 bases and 8 bases, with 19 bases remaining between them. From germline, CDR1 is SGHAT and CDR2 FQNNGV. This chain's CDR3 is CASSLTATSFGGYTF. Written as DNA, the CDR3 is TGTGCCAGCAGCTTGACAGCTACTAGCTTCGGCGGCTACACCTTC. The complete variable domain, with remaining parts taken from reference TRBV11-2 and TRBJ1-2, reads EAGVAQSPRYKIIEKRQSVAFWCNPISGHATLYWYQQILGQGPKLLIQFQNNGVVDDSQLPKDRFSAERLKGVDSTLKIQPAKLEDSAVYLCASSLTATSFGGYTFGSGTRLTVV.

This clonotype has at least ten counts. The chain is built from TRBV29-1 and TRBJ2-5; D is possibly TRBD1 (6 bases). The CDR3 has 12 amino acids. Trimming left V 6 bases short and J 1 base short, with 9 bases between. CDR1 is SQVTM, CDR2 ANQGSEA, per germline. In DNA form, the CDR3 reads TGCAGCGTGGGACAAAGCCAAGAGACCCAGTACTTC. Protein: CSVGQSQETQYF.

This chain joins TRBV20-1 and TRBJ1-2, with D perhaps TRBD1 (5 bases). The CDR3 sequence is 15 residues long. Germline-derived CDR1 and CDR2 are DFQATT and SNEGSKA (reference sequence). V dropped 0 bases and J dropped 5 bases, with 16 bases sitting between them. Here the CDR3 DNA reads TGCAGTGCTAGAGATCAGAGGACACTGAATTATGGCTACACCTTC. Protein product: CSARDQRTLNYGYTF.

This clonotype has a handful of counts. The genes are TRBV6-1 and TRBJ1-5; TRBD1 matches 8 bases. V lost 4 bases, J lost 0 bases, and 2 bases stayed unmatched. The CDR3 spans 15 residues. The germline CDR1 and CDR2 sequences are MNHNS and SASEGT. CDR3 region: CASSAGQVSNQPQHF. CDR3 nucleotides: TGTGCCAGCAGTGCGGGACAGGTTAGCAATCAGCCCCAGCATTTT.